This passage covers 13 T cell receptor beta chains from one sample sequenced in a study of PD-L1 blockade in urothelial cancer. Assay: immunoSEQ multiplex PCR; the TCRdb copy retains only in-frame clones and omits some. The sample lists 60,000 to 70,000 clones, around four fifths seen once, with over 1.5% in the top ten. The time point: pretreatment peripheral blood. The material was PBMCs, obtained around atezolizumab (anti-PD-L1) treatment. These receptors all come from a man in his 70s with urothelial cancer.

The rearrangement joins TRBV19 to TRBJ2-5, with no clear D. CDR1 is LNHDA, CDR2 SQIVND, per germline (reference sequence). CDR3 size: 13 residues. Trimming took 3 bases from V and 7 from J, leaving 12 bases between them. This CDR3 is CASSIGSGGTQYF. The CDR3 region has the DNA TGTGCCAGTAGTATCGGTAGTGGCGGGACCCAGTACTTC.

The chain carries TRBV4-1 and TRBJ2-5, with D uncertain. Germline CDR1 reads MGHRA; CDR2 reads YSYEKL. The CDR3 loop spans 13 amino acids. Trimming pared 0 bases from V and 6 bases from J, leaving 8 bases between. CDR3: CASSQDPEKTQYF. Written as DNA, the CDR3 is TGCGCCAGCAGCCAAGATCCGGAGAAGACCCAGTACTTC.

The chain carries TRBV6-1 and TRBJ2-2; no clear D. With 6 bases removed from V and 4 bases from J, the gap between germline ends came to 12 bases. CDR1 and CDR2 from the germline V gene are MNHNS and SASEGT. This CDR3 has 14 residues. This CDR3 reads CASRQGWSTGELFF. The CDR3 DNA reads as TGTGCCAGCAGGCAAGGTTGGAGCACCGGGGAGCTGTTTTTT.

The rearrangement uses TRBV10-1 and TRBJ2-1; D is uncertain. Germline V gene lookup returns CDR1 WNHNN and CDR2 SYGVQD (reference sequence). The length of the CDR3 is 16 residues. The ends were cut back, 4 bases at V and 2 bases at J, with 15 bases in the middle. The CDR3 is CASSGPLGETYNEQFF. The CDR3 nucleotides are TGCGCCAGCAGTGGCCCTCTGGGCGAAACCTACAATGAGCAGTTCTTC.

This clone was seen only once. This chain connects TRBV5-5 to TRBJ2-3; 9 bases are shared with TRBD2. The CDR3 is 15 amino acids. Trimming cost V 0 bases and J 4 bases; bases outside gene matches: 3. CDR1 SGHKS and CDR2 YYEKEE come from the germline V gene (reference sequence). The CDR3 coding sequence is TGTGCCAGCAGCTTGGGCGGGAGGGCCGCAGATACGCAGTATTTT. Its protein product is CASSLGGRAADTQYF.

The genes are TRBV5-1 and TRBJ2-1; perhaps TRBD1 as D (6 bases). With 4 bases removed from V and 9 bases from J, the gap between germline ends came to 17 bases. Germline values: CDR1 SGHRS, CDR2 YFSETQ. This CDR3 region has 14 residues. The chain's CDR3 is CASSTGTADSEQFF. CDR3 sequence (DNA): TGCGCCAGCAGCACGGGGACCGCGGACAGTGAGCAGTTCTTC. Full variable domain (outside the CDR3, taken from reference TRBV5-1 and TRBJ2-1): KAGVTQTPRYLIKTRGQQVTLSCSPISGHRSVSWYQQTPGQGLQFLFEYFSETQRNKGNFPGRFSGRQFSNSRSEMNVSTLELGDSALYLCASSTGTADSEQFFGPGTRLTVL.

The chain uses TRBV4-3 and TRBJ2-1; D is possibly TRBD2 (6 bases). Looked up from germline, CDR1 is LGHNA and CDR2 is YSLEER. CDR3 size: 17 residues. Trimming cost V 3 bases and J 3 bases, with 18 bases left between them. The CDR3, as DNA: TGCGCCAGCAGCCATGATCCACCGGGACTGGACTACAATGAGCAGTTCTTC. It codes for CASSHDPPGLDYNEQFF.

This chain links TRBV11-2 with TRBJ2-3; D ambiguous. The germline CDR1 and CDR2 sequences are SGHAT and FQNNGV. V was cut by 8 bases and J by 5 bases, with 8 bases left in between. CDR3 length: 11 amino acids. The CDR3 spells CASSSVDTQYF. The DNA of the CDR3 is TGTGCCAGCTCGTCTGTAGATACGCAGTATTTT.

J is TRBJ2-7 and V is TRBV7-2, with 9 bases aligning to TRBD1. Germline V lookup: CDR1 SGHTA, CDR2 FQGNSA. Trimming cost V 5 bases and J 7 bases; bases outside gene matches: 9. The CDR3 has 14 residues. CDR3 in amino acids: CASSQQGAVGEQYF. The DNA for the CDR3 is TGTGCCAGCAGCCAACAGGGGGCTGTTGGGGAGCAGTACTTC.

The gene calls are TRBV5-1 and TRBJ2-7, with 9 bases matching TRBD1. Germline CDR1 SGHRS, CDR2 YFSETQ. J lost 0 bases, V lost 4 bases, and 17 bases had no gene match. The CDR3 sequence is 19 residues long. For the CDR3, the DNA is TGCGCCAGCAGCCTACGGCCGGGACAGGGAGGGGGTAGCTCCTACGAGCAGTACTTC. Translated: CASSLRPGQGGGSSYEQYF.

V is TRBV5-5 and J is TRBJ2-3, with D possibly matching TRBD2 (6 bases). The germline gives CDR1 SGHKS, CDR2 YYEKEE (reference sequence). V was cut by 3 bases and J by 4 bases, with 15 bases left in between. This CDR3 has 15 amino acids. CDR3 DNA sequence: TGTGCCAGCAGCTCTTTCGCGGGGTCGCCAGATACGCAGTATTTT. This sequence encodes CASSSFAGSPDTQYF.

This chain links TRBV5-6 with TRBJ2-5; TRBD2 is a possible D gene (5 bases). Trimming left V 6 bases short and J 4 bases short, with 16 bases between. The CDR3 consists of 14 residues. Germline V lookup: CDR1 SGHDT, CDR2 YYEEEE. The CDR3 nucleotides are TGTGCCAGCACCATGGACCGGAGGATAGAGACCCAGTACTTC. Its translation: CASTMDRRIETQYF.

The CDR3 coding sequence is TGTGCCAGCAGTTACTCGGGGGGGCGCAATGAAAAACTGTTTTTT. Amino acids: CASSYSGGRNEKLFF. The rearrangement joins TRBV6-5 to TRBJ1-4; D perhaps matches TRBD1 (6 bases). The CDR3 loop spans 15 amino acids. V was cut by 0 bases and J by 5 bases, with 10 bases left in between. Germline lookup yields CDR1 MNHEY and CDR2 SVGAGI.